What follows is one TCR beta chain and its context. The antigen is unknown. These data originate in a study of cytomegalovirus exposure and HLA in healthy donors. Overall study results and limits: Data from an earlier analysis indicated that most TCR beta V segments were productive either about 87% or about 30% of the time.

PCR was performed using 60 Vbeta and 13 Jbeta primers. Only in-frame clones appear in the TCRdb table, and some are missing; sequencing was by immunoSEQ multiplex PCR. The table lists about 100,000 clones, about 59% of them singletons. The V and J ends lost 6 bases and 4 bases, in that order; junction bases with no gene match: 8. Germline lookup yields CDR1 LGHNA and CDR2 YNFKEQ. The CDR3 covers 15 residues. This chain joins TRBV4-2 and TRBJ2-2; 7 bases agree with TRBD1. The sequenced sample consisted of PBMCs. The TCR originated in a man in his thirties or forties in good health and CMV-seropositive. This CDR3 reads CASRQGDRATGELFF. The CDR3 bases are TGTGCCAGCAGGCAGGGAGACAGGGCCACCGGGGAGCTGTTTTTT.